The clone carrying this T cell receptor (beta chain) has a count of ten or more. The antigen remains unidentified. These data belong to a study of PD-1 blockade in classical Hodgkin lymphoma. Study outcomes and limitations: Patients were excluded if nivolumab began under 1 year after ASCT (the autologous transplant).

All trial patients relapsed after autologous stem cell transplantation. Best outcomes ranged across complete response, partial response and progressive disease. V gave up 3 bases and J gave up 2 bases; unmatched junction bases: 4. Germline assignment: CDR1 SGHAT and CDR2 FQNNGV. This CDR3 spans 15 amino acids. Profiled with immunoSEQ multiplex PCR; TCRdb holds only in-frame clones, not every one. This sample has about 46,000 clones, with about three quarters found just once. This clonotype was obtained from a human donor with classical Hodgkin lymphoma. Source: peripheral blood mononuclear cells (PBMCs), taken at baseline. The V call is TRBV11-2, the J call TRBJ1-2; 9 bases line up with TRBD1. In DNA form, the CDR3 reads TGTGCCAGCAGCTTGACCGGGACAGGGAACTATGGCTACACCTTC. Translating it yields CASSLTGTGNYGYTF.